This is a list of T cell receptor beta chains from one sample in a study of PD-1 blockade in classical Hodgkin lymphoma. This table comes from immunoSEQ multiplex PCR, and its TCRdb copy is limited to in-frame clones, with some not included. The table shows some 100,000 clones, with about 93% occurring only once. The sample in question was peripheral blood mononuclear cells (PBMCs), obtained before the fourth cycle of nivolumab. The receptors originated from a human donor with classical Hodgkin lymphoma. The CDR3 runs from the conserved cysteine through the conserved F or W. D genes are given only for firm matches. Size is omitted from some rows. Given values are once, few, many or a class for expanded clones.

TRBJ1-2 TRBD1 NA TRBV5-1 CASSLRQGEDYGYTF TGCGCCAGCAGCTTGAGGCAGGGGGAAGATTATGGCTACACCTTC
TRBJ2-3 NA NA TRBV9 CASRGEVSTDTQYF TGTGCCAGCAGGGGGGAGGTCAGCACAGATACGCAGTATTTT
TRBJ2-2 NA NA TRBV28 CASSFHRGVVGELFF TGTGCCAGCAGTTTTCATCGGGGCGTCGTCGGGGAGCTGTTTTTT
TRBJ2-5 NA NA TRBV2 CASRSPAASVETQYF TGTGCCAGCCGATCCCCGGCCGCAAGTGTTGAGACCCAGTACTTC
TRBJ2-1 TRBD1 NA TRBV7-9 CASQGARVSGEYNEQFF TGTGCCTCACAGGGGGCGCGAGTGTCGGGAGAATACAATGAGCAGTTCTTC
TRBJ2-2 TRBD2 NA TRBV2 CAKGTSGRVLGGELFF TGTGCCAAGGGTACGAGCGGGAGGGTCCTTGGCGGGGAGCTGTTTTTT
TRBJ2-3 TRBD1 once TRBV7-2 CASSSDRVYADTQYF TGTGCCAGCAGCTCCGACAGGGTTTACGCAGATACGCAGTATTTT
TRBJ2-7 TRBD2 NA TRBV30 CAWSVGLRGFSYEQYF TGTGCCTGGAGTGTAGGTCTGCGGGGGTTCTCCTACGAGCAGTACTTC
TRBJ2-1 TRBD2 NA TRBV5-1 CASASGSPRNEQFF TGCGCCAGCGCTAGCGGGAGTCCCAGAAATGAGCAGTTCTTC
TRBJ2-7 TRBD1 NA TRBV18 CASSPGQGAGWYEQYF TGTGCCAGCTCACCCGGACAGGGGGCAGGTTGGTACGAGCAGTACTTC
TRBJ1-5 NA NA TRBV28 CASSSSGGNQPQHF TGTGCCAGCAGTTCCTCGGGGGGCAATCAGCCCCAGCATTTT
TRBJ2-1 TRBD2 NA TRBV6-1 CASSETLAGVNEQFF TGTGCCAGCAGTGAGACTCTAGCGGGAGTGAATGAGCAGTTCTTC
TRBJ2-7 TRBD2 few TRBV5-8 CASSLEPSGRGEQYF TGTGCCAGCAGCTTGGAACCCAGCGGGAGGGGAGAGCAGTACTTC
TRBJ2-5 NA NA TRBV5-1 CASSQNPGGQETQYF TGCGCCAGCAGTCAGAACCCGGGCGGTCAAGAGACCCAGTACTTC
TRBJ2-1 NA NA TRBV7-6 CASSLSIDRIDEQFF TGTGCCAGCAGCTTATCAATTGACAGAATCGATGAGCAGTTCTTC
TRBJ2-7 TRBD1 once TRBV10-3 CAISGRTGPREQYF TGTGCCATCAGTGGAAGGACAGGGCCTCGGGAGCAGTACTTC
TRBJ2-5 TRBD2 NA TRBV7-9 CASSPSGLAIPTQETQYF TGTGCCAGCAGCCCTTCTGGACTAGCGATACCGACCCAAGAGACCCAGTACTTC
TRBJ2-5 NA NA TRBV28 CASSLENREQYF TGTGCCAGCAGTTTAGAAAACCGGGAGCAGTACTTC
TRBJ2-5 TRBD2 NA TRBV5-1 CASSSPTGLAGGETQYF TGCGCCAGCAGCTCCCCAACCGGACTAGCGGGAGGTGAGACCCAGTACTTC
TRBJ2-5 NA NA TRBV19 CASSSRARQAETQYF TGTGCCAGTAGTTCCCGGGCCAGACAGGCGGAGACCCAGTACTTC
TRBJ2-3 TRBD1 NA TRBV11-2 CASRTPGQGTDTQYF TGTGCCAGCAGGACTCCGGGACAGGGGACAGATACGCAGTATTTT
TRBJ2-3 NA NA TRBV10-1 CASGDSGADTQYF TGCGCCAGCGGTGACAGCGGAGCGGATACGCAGTATTTT
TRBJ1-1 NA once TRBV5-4 CASSWISGATEAFF TGTGCCAGCAGCTGGATCTCGGGGGCAACTGAAGCTTTCTTT
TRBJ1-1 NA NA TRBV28 CASSLRGGNAEAFF TGTGCCAGCAGTTTGCGGGGAGGGAACGCTGAAGCTTTCTTT
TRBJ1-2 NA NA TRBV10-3 CAISDSDTAGGYTF TGTGCCATCAGTGATTCGGACACCGCCGGGGGCTACACCTTC
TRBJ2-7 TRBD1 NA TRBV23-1 CASMRTGDSYEQYF TGCGCCAGCATGAGGACAGGGGACTCCTACGAGCAGTACTTC
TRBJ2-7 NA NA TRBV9 CASSVGGVGNYEQYF TGTGCCAGCAGCGTAGGGGGCGTCGGGAACTACGAGCAGTACTTC